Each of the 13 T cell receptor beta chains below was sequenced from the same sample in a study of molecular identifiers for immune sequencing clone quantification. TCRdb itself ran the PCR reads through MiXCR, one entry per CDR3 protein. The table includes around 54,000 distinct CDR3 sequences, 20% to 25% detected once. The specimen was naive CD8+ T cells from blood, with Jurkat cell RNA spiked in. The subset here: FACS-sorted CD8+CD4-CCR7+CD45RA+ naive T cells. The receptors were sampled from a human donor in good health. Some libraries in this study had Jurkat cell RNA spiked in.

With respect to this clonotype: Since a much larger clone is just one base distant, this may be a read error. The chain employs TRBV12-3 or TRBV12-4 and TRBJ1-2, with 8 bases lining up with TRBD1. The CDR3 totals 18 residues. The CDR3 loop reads CVSSSLGSGGLILYGYTF. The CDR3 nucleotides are TGTGTCAGCAGTTCTCTTGGGTCAGGGGGCCTCATTCTTTATGGCTACACCTTC.

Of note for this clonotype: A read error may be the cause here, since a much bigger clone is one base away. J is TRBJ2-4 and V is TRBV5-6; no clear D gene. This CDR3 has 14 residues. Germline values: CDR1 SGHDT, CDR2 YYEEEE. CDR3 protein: CASSLATTKNTQYF. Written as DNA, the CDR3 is TGTGCCAGCAGCTTGGCGACCACCAAAAACACTCAGTACTTC.

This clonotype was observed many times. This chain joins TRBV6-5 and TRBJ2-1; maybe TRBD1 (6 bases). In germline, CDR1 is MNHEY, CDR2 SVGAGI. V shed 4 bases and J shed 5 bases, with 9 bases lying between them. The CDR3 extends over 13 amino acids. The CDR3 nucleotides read TGTGCCAGCAGTTTAACAGGGAACAATGAGCAGTTCTTC. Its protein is CASSLTGNNEQFF.

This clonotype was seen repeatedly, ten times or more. CDR3 nucleotide sequence: TGTGCCAGCAGTTACGGGACCATGAACACTGAAGCTTTCTTT. It specifies CASSYGTMNTEAFF. The rearrangement joins TRBV6-5 to TRBJ1-1, with D possibly being TRBD1 (5 bases). CDR1 and CDR2 from the germline V gene are MNHEY and SVGAGI. CDR3 length: 14 amino acids. V was cut by 2 bases and J by 0 bases, with 7 bases left in between.

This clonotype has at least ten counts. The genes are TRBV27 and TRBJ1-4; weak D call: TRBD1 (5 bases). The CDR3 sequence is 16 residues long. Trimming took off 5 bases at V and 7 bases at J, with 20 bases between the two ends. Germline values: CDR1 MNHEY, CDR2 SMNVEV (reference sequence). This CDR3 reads CASSARLGRLSEKLFF. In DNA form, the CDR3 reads TGTGCCAGCAGTGCACGCCTGGGACGGCTTTCTGAAAAACTGTTTTTT.

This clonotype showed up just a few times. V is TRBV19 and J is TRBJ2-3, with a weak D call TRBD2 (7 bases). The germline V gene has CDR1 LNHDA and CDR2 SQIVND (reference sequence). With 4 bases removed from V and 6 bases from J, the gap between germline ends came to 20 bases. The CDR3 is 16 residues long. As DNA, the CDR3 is TGTGCCAGTAGTAGCCCCCTTTCGGGGAGGGGGGATACGCAGTATTTT. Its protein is CASSSPLSGRGDTQYF.

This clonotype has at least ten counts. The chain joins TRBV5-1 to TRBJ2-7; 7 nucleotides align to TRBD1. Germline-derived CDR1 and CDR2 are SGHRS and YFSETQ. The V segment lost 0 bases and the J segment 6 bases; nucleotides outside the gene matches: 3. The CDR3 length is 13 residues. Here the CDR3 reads CASSLVQGFEQYF. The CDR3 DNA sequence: TGCGCCAGCAGCTTGGTACAGGGGTTCGAGCAGTACTTC.

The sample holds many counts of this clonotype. CDR3 in amino acids: CAISPRLAGADTQYF. CDR3 DNA: TGTGCCATCAGTCCTAGACTAGCGGGCGCAGATACGCAGTATTTT. The gene calls are TRBV10-3 and TRBJ2-3; 10 bases line up with TRBD2. There are 15 residues in the CDR3. With 5 bases clipped from V and 4 bases from J, the junction kept 6 bases outside the gene matches. The germline V gene has CDR1 ENHRY and CDR2 SYGVKD.

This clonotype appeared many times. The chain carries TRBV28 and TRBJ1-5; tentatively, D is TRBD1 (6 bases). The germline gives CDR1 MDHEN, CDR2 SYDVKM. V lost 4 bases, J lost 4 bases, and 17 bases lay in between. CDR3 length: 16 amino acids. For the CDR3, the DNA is TGTGCCAGCAGTTCCCGGGACACTATTTGGAATCAGCCCCAGCATTTT. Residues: CASSSRDTIWNQPQHF.

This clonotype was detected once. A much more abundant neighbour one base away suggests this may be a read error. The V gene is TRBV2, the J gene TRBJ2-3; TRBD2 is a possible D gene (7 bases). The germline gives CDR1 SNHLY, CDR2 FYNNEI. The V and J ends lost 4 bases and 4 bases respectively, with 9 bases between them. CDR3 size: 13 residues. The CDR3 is CASSGGGPDTQYF. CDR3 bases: TGTGCCAGCAGTGGGGGGGGCCCAGATACGCAGTATTTT.

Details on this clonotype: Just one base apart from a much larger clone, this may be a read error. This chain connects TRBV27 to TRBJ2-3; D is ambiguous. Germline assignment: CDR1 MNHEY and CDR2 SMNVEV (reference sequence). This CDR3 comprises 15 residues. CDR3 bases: TGTGCCAGCAGTTTAGTAGGCTCCCTCACAGCTACGCAGTATTTT. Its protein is CASSLVGSLTATQYF.

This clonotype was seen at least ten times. CDR3 sequence: CAWSVGAGYEQYF. CDR3 sequence (DNA): TGTGCCTGGAGTGTTGGAGCCGGTTACGAGCAGTACTTC. The rearrangement links TRBV30 to TRBJ2-7; D unresolved. This CDR3 has 13 amino acids. Trimming left V 0 bases short and J 4 bases short, with 10 bases between. The germline CDR1 and CDR2 sequences are GTSNPN and SVGIG (reference sequence).

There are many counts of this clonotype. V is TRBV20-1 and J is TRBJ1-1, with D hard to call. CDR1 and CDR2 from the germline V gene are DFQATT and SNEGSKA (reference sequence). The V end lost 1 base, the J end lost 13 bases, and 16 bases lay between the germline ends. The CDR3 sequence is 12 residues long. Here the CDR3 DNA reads TGCAGTGCTAGAGGGCTAGATGCCGGATTTTTCTTT. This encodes CSARGLDAGFFF.